The text below deals with one T cell receptor (beta chain). The sample comes from a study of blood T cell repertoires in COVID-19. Study as a whole: Collection of acute and convalescent COVID-19 samples took place in the United States, Italy and Spain. The cDNA or gDNA used as material had been derived from T cells, B-cell-depleted T cells, or PBMCs.

Study processing details: Quantification of nucleated cells was approximated via reference gene primer amplification. Data came from immunoSEQ multiplex PCR; TCRdb stores just in-frame clones and leaves some out. The V and J calls and the clone size are those of that table, but D and trimming were determined from the DNA. There are fewer than 300,000 clones in the sample; 70% to 90% occur only once, and around 0.99% lies in the top ten. The CDR3 length is 12 residues. The germline V gene encodes CDR1 GTSNPN and CDR2 SVGIG (reference sequence). V was clipped by 3 bases and J by 0 bases, with 3 bases between them.

The origin of this receptor is a woman aged 40-49 years who had recovered from COVID-19. This chain links TRBV30 with TRBJ2-4; no reliable D call. Sequencing used peripheral blood. The CDR3 DNA reads TGTGCCTGGAGCCTAGCCAAAAACATTCAGTACTTC. Protein sequence: CAWSLAKNIQYF.